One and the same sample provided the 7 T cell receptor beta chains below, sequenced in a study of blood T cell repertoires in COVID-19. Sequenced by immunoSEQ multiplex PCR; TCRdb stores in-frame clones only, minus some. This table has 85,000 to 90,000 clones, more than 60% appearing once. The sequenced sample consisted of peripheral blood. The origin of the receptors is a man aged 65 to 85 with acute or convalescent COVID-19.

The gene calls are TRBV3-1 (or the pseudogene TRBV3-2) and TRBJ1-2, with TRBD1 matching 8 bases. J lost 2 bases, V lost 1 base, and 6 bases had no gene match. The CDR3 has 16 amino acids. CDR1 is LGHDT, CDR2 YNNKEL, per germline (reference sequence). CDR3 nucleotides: TGTGCCAGCAGCCAAGGGGCAGGGGGCGCGAACTATGGCTACACCTTC. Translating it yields CASSQGAGGANYGYTF.

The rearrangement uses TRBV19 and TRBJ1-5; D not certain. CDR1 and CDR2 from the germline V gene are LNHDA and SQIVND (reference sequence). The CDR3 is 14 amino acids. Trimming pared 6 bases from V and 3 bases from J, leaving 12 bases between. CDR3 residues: CASSPGRANQPQHF. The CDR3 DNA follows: TGTGCCAGTAGCCCCGGGAGGGCCAATCAGCCCCAGCATTTT.

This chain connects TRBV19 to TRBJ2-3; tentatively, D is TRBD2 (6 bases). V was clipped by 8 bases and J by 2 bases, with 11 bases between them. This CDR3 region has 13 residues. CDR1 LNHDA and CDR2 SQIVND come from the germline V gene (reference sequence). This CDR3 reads CASWEANTDTQYF. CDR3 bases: TGTGCCAGTTGGGAGGCTAACACAGATACGCAGTATTTT.

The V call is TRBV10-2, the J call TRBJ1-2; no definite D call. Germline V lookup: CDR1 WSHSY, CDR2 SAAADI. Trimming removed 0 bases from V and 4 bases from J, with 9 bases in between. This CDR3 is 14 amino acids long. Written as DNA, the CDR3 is TGCGCCAGCAGTGAGTCAGAGGGTGTCTATGGCTACACCTTC. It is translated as CASSESEGVYGYTF.

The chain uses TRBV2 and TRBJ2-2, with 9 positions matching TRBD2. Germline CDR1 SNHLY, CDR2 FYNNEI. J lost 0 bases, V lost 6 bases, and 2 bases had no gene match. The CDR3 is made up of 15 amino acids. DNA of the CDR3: TGTGCCAGCAGCAGACTAGCGGCGAACACCGGGGAGCTGTTTTTT. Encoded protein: CASSRLAANTGELFF.

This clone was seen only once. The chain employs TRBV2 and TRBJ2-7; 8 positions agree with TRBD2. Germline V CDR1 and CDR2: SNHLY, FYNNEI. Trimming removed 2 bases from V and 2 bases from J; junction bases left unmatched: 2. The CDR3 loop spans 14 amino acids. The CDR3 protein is CASSEREGPYEQYF. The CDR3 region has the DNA TGTGCCAGCAGTGAACGGGAGGGGCCCTACGAGCAGTACTTC.

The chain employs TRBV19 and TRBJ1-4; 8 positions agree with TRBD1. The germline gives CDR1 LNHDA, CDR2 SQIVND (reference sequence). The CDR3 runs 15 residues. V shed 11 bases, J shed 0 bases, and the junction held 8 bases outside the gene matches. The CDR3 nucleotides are TGTGCCTCGAGGAACAGGGGGTCAACTAATGAAAAACTGTTTTTT. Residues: CASRNRGSTNEKLFF.